This TCR beta chain was observed in a study of CD8 T cells in Susac syndrome. Concerning this clonotype itself: The antigen remains unidentified.

The CDR3 is 15 residues long. The V gene end was trimmed by 3 bases and the J gene end by 2 bases; junction bases not matched to a gene: 7. Study-wide findings and caveats: Individuals included in the TCR sequencing and HLA analysis were acknowledged by the study to be relatively few in number.

RNA, at about 0.5 to 1 ug, was reverse transcribed with random hexamers. TCRdb used MiXCR to reprocess the immunoSEQ multiplex PCR reads, holding one entry per CDR3 protein. The sample lists a few hundred thousand distinct CDR3 sequences, 70% to 90% occurring once. The chain carries TRBV12-3 or TRBV12-4 and TRBJ2-7, with 7 nucleotides matching TRBD1. The source is a human donor with multiple sclerosis. The sequencing sample was made of CD8+ T cells from PBMCs. The CDR3 reads CASSFGTVMTYEQYF. The CDR3 region has the DNA TGTGCCAGCAGTTTCGGGACAGTCATGACCTACGAGCAGTACTTC.